The clone carrying this TCR beta chain has ten or more counts. Its antigen is undetermined. Deletions cut 10 bases from V and 9 bases from J, with 16 bases between. The germline V gene has CDR1 ENHRY and CDR2 SYGVKD. This CDR3 contains 12 residues. The data derive from a study of CD8+CD57+ T cells in acquired aplastic anemia. Study-wide context: Sorted CD4+ plus CD8+ cells gave DNA averaging roughly 2.9 ug.

Study-wide findings and caveats: In common between the patients and the controls were approximately 30 CD8+ CDR3 sequences. With respect to CD8+ Simpson's diversity, patients and controls did not differ significantly.

For sequencing, patients were chosen who had shown expansion of CD8+CD57+ cells by flow cytometry. Every patient presented with severe acquired aplastic anemia. Profiling that covered TCR beta VDJ and CDR3 relied on genomic DNA as its template. TCRdb independently ran MiXCR on the reads; one entry per CDR3 protein. The top ten hold about 0.8% of the sample, which has around 500,000 distinct CDR3 sequences, around 30% seen once. Sequenced input: sorted CD4+, CD8+, or CD8+CD57+ T cells (not recorded which) from PBMCs. This sequence joins TRBV10-3 and TRBJ2-1; no reliable D call. The receptor was derived from a human donor with aplastic anemia. CDR3 nucleotide sequence: TGTGCCACTACACCCGGAGACGGTGAGCAGTTCTTC. Translation gives CATTPGDGEQFF.